This TCR beta chain derives from a study of shared clonotypes between healthy human individuals. The CDR3 length is 16 residues. Germline V gene data show CDR1 as GTSNPN and CDR2 as SVGIG (reference sequence). The V end lost 2 bases, the J end lost 5 bases, and 21 bases lay between the germline ends. Details on this clone: The antigen is unknown.

Clones were sequenced by immunoSEQ multiplex PCR, and TCRdb holds only the in-frame ones, with some missing. The sample contains a few million clones, 90% to 95% of which appear only once. Study results and limitations: When naive CD4 clonotypes were compared across a few donors, 4% to 6.5% were shared.

This chain uses TRBV30 with TRBJ2-5, with D perhaps TRBD2 (6 bases). Sequenced: naive CD4+ T cells from PBMCs. Sample subset: CD45RA+ positively selected. The receptor comes from a man aged 18 to 29 in good health. Some clones in this sample may be carry-over from other donors' samples. The CDR3 DNA follows: TGTGCCTGGAGTTTCCAAGGGACTTTGGGGAGGGAGACCCAGTACTTC. Its protein is CAWSFQGTLGRETQYF.